The TCR beta chain described here comes from a study of cytomegalovirus exposure and HLA in healthy donors. CDR1 and CDR2 from the germline V gene are MDHEN and SYDVKM. With 7 bases clipped from V and 3 bases from J, the junction kept 9 bases outside the gene matches. CDR3 size: 14 residues. Both 60 Vbeta primers and 13 Jbeta primers went into the PCR. Sequencing used immunoSEQ multiplex PCR; TCRdb keeps in-frame clones, though not all of them. In the table there are 190,000 or so clones, 75% to 90% of which are singletons. The sample was PBMCs. This TCR was sampled from a man in his fifties in good health and CMV-seronegative. V is TRBV28 and J is TRBJ2-7; TRBD1 matches 7 bases. The DNA of the CDR3 is TGTGCCAGCAATCCGACAGGGATCGTCTACGAGCAGTACTTC. This translates into CASNPTGIVYEQYF.